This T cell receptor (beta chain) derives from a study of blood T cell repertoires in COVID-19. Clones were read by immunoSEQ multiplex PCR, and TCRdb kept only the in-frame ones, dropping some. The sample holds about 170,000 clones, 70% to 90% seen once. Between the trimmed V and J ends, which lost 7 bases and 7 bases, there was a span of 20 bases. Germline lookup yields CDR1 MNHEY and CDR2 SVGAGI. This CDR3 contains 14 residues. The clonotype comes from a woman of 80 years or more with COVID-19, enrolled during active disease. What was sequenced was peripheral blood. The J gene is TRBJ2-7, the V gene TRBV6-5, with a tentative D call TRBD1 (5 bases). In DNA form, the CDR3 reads TGTGCCAGCAAAGAGGTTGGGCCCAAGGGGGAGCAGTACTTC. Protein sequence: CASKEVGPKGEQYF.